The T cell receptor beta chain described here comes from a study of blood T cell repertoires in COVID-19. As for the study in general: Acute-phase and convalescent COVID-19 samples originated in the United States, Italy and Spain. From T cells, B-cell-depleted T cells, or PBMCs came the material, which was cDNA or gDNA.

Germline lookup yields CDR1 LNHDA and CDR2 SQIVND (reference sequence). This CDR3 is 15 amino acids long. Trimming removed 4 bases from V and 5 bases from J; junction bases left unmatched: 8. Membership in each cohort depended on participant-reported clinical history. Data came from immunoSEQ multiplex PCR; TCRdb stores just in-frame clones and leaves some out. Among approximately 200,000 clones listed, around 90% were seen once. The receptor's source is a man aged 25-45 years who had recovered from COVID-19. The chain employs TRBV19 and TRBJ1-5; 7 nucleotides line up with TRBD1. Sample: PBMCs or T cells enriched from blood (not recorded which). CDR3 DNA: TGTGCCAGTAGTACCCCTGACAGGGCCCATCAGCCCCAGCATTTT. This codes for CASSTPDRAHQPQHF.